The rows below give T cell receptor beta chains drawn from one sample of a study of blood T cell repertoires in COVID-19. The repertoire was sequenced with immunoSEQ multiplex PCR; TCRdb's copy has only in-frame clones and lacks some. Among roughly 400,000 clones listed, about 89% were seen once. Sequencing input: PBMCs or T cells enriched from blood (not recorded which). The receptors were sampled from a woman in her thirties or forties who had been exposed to COVID-19. Both conserved end residues are part of each CDR3. D genes are given only for firm matches. Expanded clones are given a class, and other clones once, few, many or no size at all.

clone size: .
D gene: TRBD1
V gene: TRBV7-9
J gene: TRBJ1-6
CDR3 protein: CASSLALGQGNSPLHF
CDR3 DNA: TGTGCCAGCAGCTTAGCTCTGGGACAGGGTAATTCACCCCTCCACTTT

clone size: .
D gene: .
V gene: TRBV15
J gene: TRBJ2-7
CDR3 protein: CATSRDLGSYEQYF
CDR3 DNA: TGTGCCACCAGCAGAGATCTAGGTTCCTACGAGCAGTACTTC

clone size: once
D gene: TRBD1
V gene: TRBV5-1
J gene: TRBJ1-1
CDR3 protein: CASIPDGTAISTEAFF
CDR3 DNA: TGCGCCAGCATCCCGGACGGGACAGCCATTTCCACTGAAGCTTTCTTT

clone size: .
D gene: .
V gene: TRBV11-2
J gene: TRBJ1-1
CDR3 protein: CASSFARQEAFF
CDR3 DNA: TGTGCCAGCAGCTTTGCCCGACAAGAAGCTTTCTTT

clone size: .
D gene: .
V gene: TRBV19
J gene: TRBJ1-1
CDR3 protein: CASRPGSNLNTEAFF
CDR3 DNA: TGTGCCAGTAGACCAGGATCCAATCTGAACACTGAAGCTTTCTTT

clone size: once
D gene: .
V gene: TRBV12-3/TRBV12-4
J gene: TRBJ1-5
CDR3 protein: CASGRDNQPQHF
CDR3 DNA: TGTGCCAGCGGCAGGGACAATCAGCCCCAGCATTTT

clone size: .
D gene: TRBD1
V gene: TRBV30
J gene: TRBJ1-5
CDR3 protein: CAWETGNNQPQHF
CDR3 DNA: TGTGCCTGGGAGACAGGGAATAATCAGCCCCAGCATTTT

clone size: .
D gene: TRBD1
V gene: TRBV6-2/TRBV6-3
J gene: TRBJ1-5
CDR3 protein: CASSSIPSGTGDNQPQHF
CDR3 DNA: TGTGCCAGCAGTTCAATACCCTCCGGGACAGGGGACAATCAGCCCCAGCATTTT

clone size: once
D gene: .
V gene: TRBV4-3
J gene: TRBJ1-2
CDR3 protein: CASSLEDSVANYGYTF
CDR3 DNA: TGCGCCAGCAGCCTAGAGGACAGCGTAGCTAACTATGGCTACACCTTC

clone size: .
D gene: .
V gene: TRBV19
J gene: TRBJ1-2
CDR3 protein: CASLDSRYGYTF
CDR3 DNA: TGTGCCAGTCTGGACAGCAGATATGGCTACACCTTC

clone size: .
D gene: .
V gene: TRBV7-2
J gene: TRBJ1-6
CDR3 protein: CASSLSNSPLHF
CDR3 DNA: TGTGCCAGCAGCCTTAGCAATTCACCCCTCCACTTT

clone size: once
D gene: .
V gene: TRBV5-6
J gene: TRBJ1-2
CDR3 protein: CASSLVTDYGYTF
CDR3 DNA: TGTGCCAGCAGCTTGGTCACGGACTATGGCTACACCTTC

clone size: .
D gene: .
V gene: TRBV28
J gene: TRBJ1-5
CDR3 protein: CASSFRQGRGQPQHF
CDR3 DNA: TGTGCCAGCAGTTTTAGGCAGGGGAGGGGTCAGCCCCAGCATTTT

clone size: .
D gene: .
V gene: TRBV3-1/TRBV3-2
J gene: TRBJ2-7
CDR3 protein: CASSSTGVNDYEQYF
CDR3 DNA: TGTGCCAGCAGCTCCACAGGAGTAAACGACTACGAGCAGTACTTC

clone size: .
D gene: .
V gene: TRBV27
J gene: TRBJ1-6
CDR3 protein: CASSLRSTNSPLHF
CDR3 DNA: TGTGCCAGCAGCCTAAGGAGCACTAATTCACCCCTCCACTTT

clone size: .
D gene: TRBD2
V gene: TRBV29-1
J gene: TRBJ2-1
CDR3 protein: CSARTSGGFYNEQFF
CDR3 DNA: TGCAGCGCTAGGACTAGCGGGGGTTTTTACAATGAGCAGTTCTTC

clone size: .
D gene: .
V gene: TRBV2
J gene: TRBJ1-6
CDR3 protein: CASLREGIRNSPLHF
CDR3 DNA: TGTGCCAGCCTCCGGGAGGGAATTCGTAATTCACCCCTCCACTTT

clone size: once
D gene: .
V gene: TRBV5-4
J gene: TRBJ1-2
CDR3 protein: CASSLYEGAANYGYTF
CDR3 DNA: TGTGCCAGCAGCTTGTATGAGGGTGCTGCTAACTATGGCTACACCTTC

clone size: .
D gene: TRBD1
V gene: TRBV19
J gene: TRBJ1-4
CDR3 protein: CASSMGQGSGEKLFF
CDR3 DNA: TGTGCCAGTAGTATGGGACAGGGATCTGGTGAAAAACTGTTTTTT

clone size: .
D gene: TRBD1
V gene: TRBV7-3
J gene: TRBJ2-7
CDR3 protein: CASSFGQGGSYEQYF
CDR3 DNA: TGTGCCAGCAGCTTCGGACAGGGGGGGTCCTACGAGCAGTACTTC

clone size: few
D gene: .
V gene: TRBV2
J gene: TRBJ1-2
CDR3 protein: CASSEFGPGYTF
CDR3 DNA: TGTGCCAGCAGTGAATTCGGTCCTGGCTACACCTTC

clone size: .
D gene: .
V gene: TRBV28
J gene: TRBJ2-1
CDR3 protein: CASSLDAEPYNEQFF
CDR3 DNA: TGTGCCAGCAGTTTAGACGCGGAGCCTTACAATGAGCAGTTCTTC

clone size: .
D gene: .
V gene: TRBV14
J gene: TRBJ1-2
CDR3 protein: CASSHTEYGYGYTF
CDR3 DNA: TGTGCCAGCAGCCACACAGAATACGGCTATGGCTACACCTTC

clone size: .
D gene: TRBD1
V gene: TRBV7-9
J gene: TRBJ1-5
CDR3 protein: CASSPGQGAQPQHF
CDR3 DNA: TGTGCCAGCAGCCCCGGACAGGGGGCCCAGCCCCAGCATTTT

clone size: .
D gene: TRBD1
V gene: TRBV6-5
J gene: TRBJ1-2
CDR3 protein: CASTTGGYGYTF
CDR3 DNA: TGTGCCAGCACCACAGGGGGCTATGGCTACACCTTC

clone size: .
D gene: TRBD1
V gene: TRBV3-1/TRBV3-2
J gene: TRBJ2-7
CDR3 protein: CASSSGQLREQYF
CDR3 DNA: TGTGCCAGCAGCTCGGGACAGCTACGAGAGCAGTACTTC

clone size: .
D gene: .
V gene: TRBV29-1
J gene: TRBJ1-1
CDR3 protein: CSVEDPGGRNTEAFF
CDR3 DNA: TGCAGCGTTGAAGATCCCGGGGGTCGAAACACTGAAGCTTTCTTT

clone size: .
D gene: TRBD1
V gene: TRBV19
J gene: TRBJ1-2
CDR3 protein: CASSIPGQGSHGYTF
CDR3 DNA: TGTGCCAGTAGTATACCGGGACAGGGCTCTCATGGCTACACCTTC

clone size: .
D gene: TRBD2
V gene: TRBV7-4
J gene: TRBJ2-1
CDR3 protein: CASSSGLAPYNEQFF
CDR3 DNA: TGTGCCAGCAGCTCGGGACTAGCGCCCTACAATGAGCAGTTCTTC

clone size: .
D gene: TRBD1
V gene: TRBV11-3
J gene: TRBJ2-7
CDR3 protein: CASSRQGYEQYF
CDR3 DNA: TGTGCCAGCAGCCGACAGGGCTACGAGCAGTACTTC

clone size: once
D gene: TRBD1
V gene: TRBV5-6
J gene: TRBJ2-7
CDR3 protein: CASSPTGTSYEQYF
CDR3 DNA: TGTGCCAGCAGCCCGACAGGGACCTCCTACGAGCAGTACTTC

clone size: .
D gene: TRBD2
V gene: TRBV7-8
J gene: TRBJ2-1
CDR3 protein: CASSPETSGGYNEQFF
CDR3 DNA: TGTGCCAGCAGCCCAGAGACTAGCGGGGGATACAATGAGCAGTTCTTC

clone size: .
D gene: TRBD1
V gene: TRBV7-2
J gene: TRBJ1-5
CDR3 protein: CASSLEGGAKPQHF
CDR3 DNA: TGTGCCAGCAGCCTAGAAGGGGGCGCGAAGCCCCAGCATTTT